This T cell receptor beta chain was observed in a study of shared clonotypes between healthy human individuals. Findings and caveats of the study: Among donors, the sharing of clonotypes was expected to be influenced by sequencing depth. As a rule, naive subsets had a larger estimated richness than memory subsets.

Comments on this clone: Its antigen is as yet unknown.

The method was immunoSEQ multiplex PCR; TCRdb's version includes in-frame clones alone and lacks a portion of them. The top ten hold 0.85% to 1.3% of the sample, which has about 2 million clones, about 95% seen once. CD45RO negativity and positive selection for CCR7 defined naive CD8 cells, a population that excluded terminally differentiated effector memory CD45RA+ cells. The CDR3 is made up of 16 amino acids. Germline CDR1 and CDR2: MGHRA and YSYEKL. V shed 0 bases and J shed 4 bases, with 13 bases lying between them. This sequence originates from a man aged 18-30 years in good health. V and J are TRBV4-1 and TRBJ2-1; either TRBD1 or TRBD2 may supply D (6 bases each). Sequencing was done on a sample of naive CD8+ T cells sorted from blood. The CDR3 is CASSQEGGHGYNEQFF. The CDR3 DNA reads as TGCGCCAGCAGCCAAGAGGGGGGACATGGGTACAATGAGCAGTTCTTC.